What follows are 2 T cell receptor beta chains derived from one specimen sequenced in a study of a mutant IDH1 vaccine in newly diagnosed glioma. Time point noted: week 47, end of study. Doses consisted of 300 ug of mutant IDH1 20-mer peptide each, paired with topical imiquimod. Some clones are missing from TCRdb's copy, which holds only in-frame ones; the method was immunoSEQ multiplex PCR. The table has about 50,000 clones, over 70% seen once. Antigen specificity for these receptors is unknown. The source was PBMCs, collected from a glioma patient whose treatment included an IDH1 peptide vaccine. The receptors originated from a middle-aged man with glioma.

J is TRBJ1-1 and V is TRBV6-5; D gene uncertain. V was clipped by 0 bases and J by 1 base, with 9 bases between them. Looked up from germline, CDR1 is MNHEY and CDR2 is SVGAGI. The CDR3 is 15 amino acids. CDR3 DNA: TGTGCCAGCAGTTACTCGATCGGTCAGAACACTGAAGCTTTCTTT. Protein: CASSYSIGQNTEAFF.

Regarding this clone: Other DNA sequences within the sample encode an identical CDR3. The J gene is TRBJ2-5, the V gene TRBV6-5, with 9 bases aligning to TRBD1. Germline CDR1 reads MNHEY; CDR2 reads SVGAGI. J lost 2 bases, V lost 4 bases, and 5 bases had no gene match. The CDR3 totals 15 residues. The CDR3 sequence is CASSSGTGKQETQYF. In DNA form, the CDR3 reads TGTGCCAGCAGTTCGGGGACAGGGAAGCAAGAGACCCAGTACTTC.